This is a list of T cell receptor beta chains from one sample in a study of blood T cell repertoires in COVID-19. The assay was immunoSEQ multiplex PCR, and TCRdb's table has in-frame clones only and misses some. The sample lists approximately 74,000 clones, 80% to 95% occurring once. Sequencing was done on a sample of peripheral blood. These receptor sequences come from a woman aged 60-75 years with active COVID-19. Each CDR3 is given with its conserved first and last residue. Each record gives: V gene, D gene, J gene, clone size, CDR3 DNA, CDR3 protein. The D gene is left open where the match is weak. Some rows have no size entry. The others give once, few or many, or a class for an expanded clone.

v_call: TRBV30; d_call: .; j_call: TRBJ1-2; clone_size: .; cdr3_nt: TGTGCCTGGAGGGCGAGGGACTTTGGCTACACCTTC; cdr3_aa: CAWRARDFGYTF
v_call: TRBV12-3/TRBV12-4; d_call: TRBD2; j_call: TRBJ2-1; clone_size: .; cdr3_nt: TGTGCCAGCAGCTCCAGCGGGAGTGGTGAGCAGTTCTTC; cdr3_aa: CASSSSGSGEQFF
v_call: TRBV30; d_call: TRBD2; j_call: TRBJ2-1; clone_size: .; cdr3_nt: TGTGCCTGGAGGGTTCTAGCGGGTTATAGCTCCTACAATGAGCAGTTCTTC; cdr3_aa: CAWRVLAGYSSYNEQFF
v_call: TRBV28; d_call: .; j_call: TRBJ1-1; clone_size: once; cdr3_nt: TGTGCCAGCAGTAAAATCGGGACGGGGGGAACTGAAGCTTTCTTT; cdr3_aa: CASSKIGTGGTEAFF
v_call: TRBV4-1; d_call: .; j_call: TRBJ1-1; clone_size: .; cdr3_nt: TGCGCCAGCAGCCATGACAGGACGAACACTGAAGCTTTCTTT; cdr3_aa: CASSHDRTNTEAFF
v_call: TRBV28; d_call: TRBD2; j_call: TRBJ2-7; clone_size: .; cdr3_nt: TGTGCCAGCAGTCCGCGGACTAGCGGAAGGTACGAGCAGTACTTC; cdr3_aa: CASSPRTSGRYEQYF
v_call: TRBV1; d_call: .; j_call: TRBJ2-1; clone_size: .; cdr3_nt: TGCACCAGCAGCCAAAACGGCGCTAGCGGGAGGAATGAGCAGTTCTTC; cdr3_aa: CTSSQNGASGRNEQFF
v_call: TRBV15; d_call: TRBD1; j_call: TRBJ1-5; clone_size: .; cdr3_nt: TGTGCCACCAGCGCCTACTTTGACAGGGCCAATCAGCCCCAGCATTTT; cdr3_aa: CATSAYFDRANQPQHF
v_call: TRBV25-1; d_call: TRBD2; j_call: TRBJ2-7; clone_size: few; cdr3_nt: TGTGCCAGCAGTGGGGCTAGCGGGAACTACGAGCAGTACTTC; cdr3_aa: CASSGASGNYEQYF
v_call: TRBV4-1; d_call: TRBD1; j_call: TRBJ1-1; clone_size: .; cdr3_nt: TGCGCCAGCAGCCAAGGGCGTCAGGGGACAGCACATGAAGCTTTCTTT; cdr3_aa: CASSQGRQGTAHEAFF
v_call: TRBV29-1; d_call: .; j_call: TRBJ2-2; clone_size: .; cdr3_nt: TGCAGCGTTGTCCGACGACAGAACACCGGGGAGCTGTTTTTT; cdr3_aa: CSVVRRQNTGELFF
v_call: TRBV28; d_call: TRBD1; j_call: TRBJ2-7; clone_size: .; cdr3_nt: TGTGCCAGCAGCCGGACAGGGGCCTACGAGCAGTACTTC; cdr3_aa: CASSRTGAYEQYF
v_call: TRBV11-2; d_call: TRBD1; j_call: TRBJ1-4; clone_size: .; cdr3_nt: TGTGCCAGCAGCCGGACAGGGACAGGGGTCGTAACTAATGAAAAACTGTTTTTT; cdr3_aa: CASSRTGTGVVTNEKLFF
v_call: TRBV7-7; d_call: .; j_call: TRBJ1-5; clone_size: .; cdr3_nt: TGTGCCAGCAGCTTAGCATCAGGATATCAGCCCCAGCATTTT; cdr3_aa: CASSLASGYQPQHF
v_call: TRBV27; d_call: .; j_call: TRBJ2-7; clone_size: .; cdr3_nt: TGTGCCAGCCGGGACTCTTTCTACGAGCAGTACTTC; cdr3_aa: CASRDSFYEQYF
v_call: TRBV6-5; d_call: TRBD1; j_call: TRBJ2-1; clone_size: .; cdr3_nt: TGTGCCAGCAGTTACTCGACAGGGTCCTACAATGAGCAGTTCTTC; cdr3_aa: CASSYSTGSYNEQFF
v_call: TRBV12-3/TRBV12-4; d_call: .; j_call: TRBJ1-2; clone_size: .; cdr3_nt: TGTGCCAGCAGCCGGACAGTAAGGAATGGCTACACCTTC; cdr3_aa: CASSRTVRNGYTF
v_call: TRBV5-1; d_call: TRBD2; j_call: TRBJ2-1; clone_size: once; cdr3_nt: TGCGCCAGCAGCTCCCGTCCTGAGGGCGGGAGGGCCAAGTTCTTC; cdr3_aa: CASSSRPEGGRAKFF
v_call: TRBV30; d_call: TRBD2; j_call: TRBJ2-3; clone_size: .; cdr3_nt: TGTGCCTGGGAATCCAGACTAGCCGAATTCACAGATACGCAGTATTTT; cdr3_aa: CAWESRLAEFTDTQYF
v_call: TRBV30; d_call: .; j_call: TRBJ1-2; clone_size: many; cdr3_nt: TGTGCCTGGAGTGGCAGAGGTCGGGGATCTGGCTACACCTTC; cdr3_aa: CAWSGRGRGSGYTF
v_call: TRBV5-5; d_call: TRBD1; j_call: TRBJ2-7; clone_size: .; cdr3_nt: TGTGCCAGCAGCTTCCGCCGGGACAGTGCCTACGAGCAGTACTTC; cdr3_aa: CASSFRRDSAYEQYF
v_call: TRBV19; d_call: TRBD2; j_call: TRBJ2-1; clone_size: .; cdr3_nt: TGTGCCAGTAGTATCGGGACTACAAACAATGAGCAGTTCTTC; cdr3_aa: CASSIGTTNNEQFF
v_call: TRBV19; d_call: TRBD2; j_call: TRBJ2-1; clone_size: .; cdr3_nt: TGTGCCAGTAGTAGGACCGGGACTAGCGGCCCCTACAATGAGCAGTTCTTC; cdr3_aa: CASSRTGTSGPYNEQFF
v_call: TRBV6-1; d_call: .; j_call: TRBJ2-7; clone_size: .; cdr3_nt: TGTGCCAGCAGTGATCCCGATCTATTTGCCTACGAGCAGTACTTC; cdr3_aa: CASSDPDLFAYEQYF
v_call: TRBV6-4; d_call: .; j_call: TRBJ1-2; clone_size: .; cdr3_nt: TGTGCCAGCAGTGACTCTGCGTTTGGCTACACCTTC; cdr3_aa: CASSDSAFGYTF
v_call: TRBV7-9; d_call: .; j_call: TRBJ2-1; clone_size: .; cdr3_nt: TGTGCCAGCAGCTTAAGGAGTCATAAACTCTACAATGAGCAGTTCTTC; cdr3_aa: CASSLRSHKLYNEQFF
v_call: TRBV5-6; d_call: .; j_call: TRBJ2-1; clone_size: .; cdr3_nt: TGTGCCAGCAGGGATCTAGAGGGCTCCTACAATGAGCAGTTCTTC; cdr3_aa: CASRDLEGSYNEQFF
v_call: TRBV25-1; d_call: .; j_call: TRBJ2-1; clone_size: .; cdr3_nt: TGTGCCAGCAGATGGGGGGAAGCCTACAATGAGCAGTTCTTC; cdr3_aa: CASRWGEAYNEQFF
v_call: TRBV4-1; d_call: TRBD1; j_call: TRBJ1-1; clone_size: once; cdr3_nt: TGCGCCAGCAGCCAGGGGGACAGTGAAGCTTTCTTT; cdr3_aa: CASSQGDSEAFF
v_call: TRBV5-1; d_call: .; j_call: TRBJ1-2; clone_size: .; cdr3_nt: TGCGCCAGCAGCTCAAGCCCCGGGGGCTACACCTTC; cdr3_aa: CASSSSPGGYTF